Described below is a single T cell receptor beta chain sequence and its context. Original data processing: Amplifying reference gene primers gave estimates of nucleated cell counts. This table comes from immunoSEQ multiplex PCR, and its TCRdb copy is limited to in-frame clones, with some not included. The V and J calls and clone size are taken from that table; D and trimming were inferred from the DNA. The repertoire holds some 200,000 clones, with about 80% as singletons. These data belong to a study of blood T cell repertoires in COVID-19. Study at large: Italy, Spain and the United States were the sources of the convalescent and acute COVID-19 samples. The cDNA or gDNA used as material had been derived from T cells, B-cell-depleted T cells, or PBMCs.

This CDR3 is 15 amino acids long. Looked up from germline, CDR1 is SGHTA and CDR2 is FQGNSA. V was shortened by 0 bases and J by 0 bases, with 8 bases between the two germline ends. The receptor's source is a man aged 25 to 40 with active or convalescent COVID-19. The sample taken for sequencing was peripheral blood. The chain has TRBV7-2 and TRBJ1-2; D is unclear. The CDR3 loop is CASSLAPDPNYGYTF. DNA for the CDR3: TGTGCCAGCAGCTTAGCACCAGATCCTAACTATGGCTACACCTTC.